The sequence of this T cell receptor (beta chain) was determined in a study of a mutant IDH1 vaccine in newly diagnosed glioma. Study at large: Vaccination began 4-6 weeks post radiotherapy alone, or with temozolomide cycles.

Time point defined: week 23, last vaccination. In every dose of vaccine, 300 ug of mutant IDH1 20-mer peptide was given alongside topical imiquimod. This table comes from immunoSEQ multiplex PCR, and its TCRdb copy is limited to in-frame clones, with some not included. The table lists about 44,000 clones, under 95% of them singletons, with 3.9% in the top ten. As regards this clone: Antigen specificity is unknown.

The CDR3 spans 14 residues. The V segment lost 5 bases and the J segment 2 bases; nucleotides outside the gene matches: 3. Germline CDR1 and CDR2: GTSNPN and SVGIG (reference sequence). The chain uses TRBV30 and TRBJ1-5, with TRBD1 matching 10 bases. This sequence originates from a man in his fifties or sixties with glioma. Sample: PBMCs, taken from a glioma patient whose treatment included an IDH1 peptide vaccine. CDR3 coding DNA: TGTGCCTGGGGGGACAGGGGAGGCAATCAGCCCCAGCATTTT. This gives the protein CAWGDRGGNQPQHF.